This T cell receptor (beta chain) was recorded in a study of neurological immune-mediated disorders. The unsorted libraries originated from 2 million PBMCs kept at -80 C. Over 160 million TCR-beta sequences from 15-18 subjects came out of each sequencing run. TCRdb independently ran MiXCR on the 5' RACE reads; one entry per CDR3 protein. This sample has approximately 52,000 distinct CDR3 sequences, with 3% to 3.5% found just once. V lost 0 bases and J lost 2, with 12 bases in between. Germline assignment: CDR1 SGDLS and CDR2 YYNGEE. The CDR3 has 16 residues. In this sample, this clonotype turned up many times.

The sequence was collected from a man between 40 and 49 years old with multiple sclerosis. Input material: PBMCs. V gene TRBV9 combines with J gene TRBJ2-1, with D uncertain. CDR3 residues: CASSVGAGSPYNEQFF. The CDR3 DNA reads as TGTGCCAGCAGCGTAGGGGCCGGGTCACCCTACAATGAGCAGTTCTTC.